This T cell receptor beta chain was sequenced for a study of graft-versus-host responses after intestinal transplantation. Study overall: Those transplanted obtained multivisceral, liver-intestinal, or isolated intestinal grafts. Anti-thymocyte globulin was used for induction in all recipients, who then took tacrolimus and steroids for about 3 years.

As concerns this clone: No antigen is known for it.

CDR1 is SQVTM, CDR2 ANQGSEA, per germline. The V end lost 7 bases, the J end lost 6 bases, and 15 bases lay between the germline ends. The CDR3 runs 13 residues. The protocol was immunoSEQ multiplex PCR, while the TCRdb copy is restricted to in-frame clones and leaves out a portion. This table holds 80,000 to 90,000 clones, about 90% found once. Regarding the study as a whole: Allografts carried high graft-versus-host to host-versus-graft clonal ratios in patients having graft-donor T cell macrochimerism.

The clonotype comes from a human donor who received an intestinal transplant. The chain recombines TRBV29-1 with TRBJ2-2; the D gene is possibly TRBD2 (6 bases). This material consisted of unstimulated CD4+ T cells sorted from spleen or lymph node cells, taken before intestinal transplant. CDR3 coding DNA: TGCAGCGGGGGTTTGGGGGGTCCCGGGGAGCTGTTTTTT. Its translation is CSGGLGGPGELFF.